This T cell receptor (beta chain) was retrieved from a study of CD8+ T cells in alopecia areata (dated by TCRdb to 2017 to 2018). In terms of the full investigation: Female C3H/HeJ recipients, roughly 6-11 weeks old, were grafted with skin from C3H/HeJ donors with spontaneous alopecia (about 6-13 months old). High-throughput TCRbeta sequencing was used to examine T cell clonal expansion in alopecia areata in both the C3H/HeJ mouse model and human patients. Human TCRbeta sequencing covered scalp tissue and sorted CD4+ and CD8+ peripheral blood T cells from patchy and totalis/universalis alopecia areata patients and healthy controls. Scalp clonality was compared among normal scalp (n=4), patchy alopecia areata scalp (n=8), and alopecia totalis/universalis scalp (n=8). RNA was obtained with the PAXgene miRNA kit for fixed scalp, the miRNeasy kit for PBMCs, and the RNeasy kit for mouse skin. TCRbeta CDR3 regions were amplified by immunoSEQ multiplex PCR with 35 Vbeta forward and 13 Jbeta reverse primers. Study-wide conclusions, independent of this receptor: Scalp TCR repertoire analysis is complicated because resident alphabeta T cells in normal human skin are also sequenced, whereas mouse skin is dominated by gammadelta T cells. Compared with mice, TCR sequences shared between patients were less clear, possibly partly because of HLA diversity across the patient population. Higher clonality and more expanded CD8+ clones were observed in lesional scalp than in normal scalp, particularly in alopecia totalis/universalis, a finding suggestive of antigenic drive.

To prepare the library, the immunoSEQ multiplex PCR assay was applied. For TCR sequencing, RNA was extracted from every sample and reverse transcribed into cDNA to serve as template. SuperScript III was used to make first-strand cDNA, primed with a 2:1 mix of oligo-dT and random hexamers. Amplification bias was assessed with a synthetic immune receptor repertoire, and residual bias was removed computationally. Sequencing of the libraries was done on Illumina HiSeq using 60 bp reads that spanned the CDR3 and were read from J toward V. The paper's processing steps were these. Raw reads were preprocessed to remove errors, and CDR3 was defined by IMGT conventions from the conserved cysteine to phenylalanine. Clonality was calculated as 1 minus Shannon entropy normalized by log2 of the number of productive unique TCRs. Whether each scalp clone was CD4 or CD8 was inferred by checking scalp TCRbeta sequences against the CD4 and CD8 repertoires from sorted blood. In its TCRdb copy, this immuneACCESS table keeps in-frame sequences only and misses some clones. Where compared with another copy, unresolved V genes explain less than half of these, and the others have no known cause. V, J and clone size are taken as reported in that table, and D and trimming were inferred from the DNA itself. With about 270,000 clones recorded, this sample contains no clone counted only once. The leading ten clones occupy approximately 1.2% of the sample.

Pooled mouse cutaneous lymph node cells were stained for CD4, CD8alpha, NKG2D, NKG2ACE and other markers, then sorted on a BD Influx. According to the germline V gene (reference sequence), CDR1 reads FNHDT and CDR2 reads SITEND. The CDR3 has 14 amino acids, counting the end cysteine and phenylalanine. The DNA has 30 bases, all within the CDR3, and is read from base 1. Cut back by 4 bases and 0 bases, the V and J ends lie 11 bases apart. This clone turned up a few times. No cognate antigen has been identified for it. The gene nomenclature and germline references here are murine. The read falls 4 residues short of the CDR3 end, and the missing part is taken from the germline J gene.

The chain is encoded by TRBV19 joined to TRBJ2-7; D gene: possibly TRBD2, on 5 matching bases. Sequences were obtained from CD4+ T cells sorted from a lymph node. The TCR originated in a C3H/HeJ mouse with alopecia areata. This line of mice carries MHC haplotype H2-k. The sequenced CDR3 bases are TGTGCCAGCAGTGAACTGGCTAGCTCCTAT. This gives the protein CASSELASSY. The full CDR3 is CASSELASSYEQYF.